This TCR beta chain was retrieved from a study of blood T cells in healthy people across ages. Regarding the study as a whole: Investigators viewed diversity estimates from one million T cells as underestimates, the study reported.

The V segment lost 4 bases and the J segment 6 bases; nucleotides outside the gene matches: 5. CDR1 SGHRS and CDR2 YFSETQ come from the germline V gene. The CDR3 runs 13 residues. Alongside a J-beta primer mix, a sample-barcoded 5' primer served in a second PCR lasting about 6 to 12 cycles. In TCRdb, the 5' RACE reads were re-called with MiXCR into one record per CDR3 protein. The sample has about 650,000 distinct CDR3 sequences, roughly 32% seen once. This clonotype was observed at least ten times. Its matching antigen is unknown. Sequencing input: blood. The genes are TRBV5-1 and TRBJ1-2, with 8 bases aligning to TRBD1. The sequence was obtained from a woman older than 75 in good health. CDR3 nucleotides: TGCGCCAGCAGCGTTGACAGGGGCGATGGCTACACCTTC. It specifies CASSVDRGDGYTF.